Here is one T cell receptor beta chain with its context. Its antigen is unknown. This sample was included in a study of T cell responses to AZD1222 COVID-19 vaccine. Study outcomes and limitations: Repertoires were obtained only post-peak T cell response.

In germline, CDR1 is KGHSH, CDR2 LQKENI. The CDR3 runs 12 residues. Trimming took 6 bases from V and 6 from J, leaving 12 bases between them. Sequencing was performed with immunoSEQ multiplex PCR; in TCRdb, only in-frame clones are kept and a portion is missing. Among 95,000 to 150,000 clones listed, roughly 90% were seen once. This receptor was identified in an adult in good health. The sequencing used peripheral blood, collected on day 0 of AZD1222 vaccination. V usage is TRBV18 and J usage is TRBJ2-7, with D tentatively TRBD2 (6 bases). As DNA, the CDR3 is TGTGCCAGCTCCCAGCGCGGGGTCGAGCAGTACTTC. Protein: CASSQRGVEQYF.